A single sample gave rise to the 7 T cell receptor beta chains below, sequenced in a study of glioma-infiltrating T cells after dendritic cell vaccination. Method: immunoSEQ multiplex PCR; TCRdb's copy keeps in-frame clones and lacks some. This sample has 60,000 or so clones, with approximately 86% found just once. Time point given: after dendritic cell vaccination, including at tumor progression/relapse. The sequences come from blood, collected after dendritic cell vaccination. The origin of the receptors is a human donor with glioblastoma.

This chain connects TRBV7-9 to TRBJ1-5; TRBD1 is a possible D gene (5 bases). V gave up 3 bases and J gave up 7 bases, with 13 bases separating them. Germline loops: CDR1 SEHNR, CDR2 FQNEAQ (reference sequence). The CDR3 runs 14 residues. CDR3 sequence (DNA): TGTGCCAGCAGCTTTACAGGTTCGAAGCAGCCCCAGCATTTT. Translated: CASSFTGSKQPQHF.

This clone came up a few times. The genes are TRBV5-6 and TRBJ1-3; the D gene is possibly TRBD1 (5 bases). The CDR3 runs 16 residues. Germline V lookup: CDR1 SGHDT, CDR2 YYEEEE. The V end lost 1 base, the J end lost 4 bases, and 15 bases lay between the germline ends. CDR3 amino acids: CASSLRWRGTGNTIYF. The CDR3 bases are TGTGCCAGCAGCTTGAGGTGGAGGGGTACAGGAAACACCATATATTTT.

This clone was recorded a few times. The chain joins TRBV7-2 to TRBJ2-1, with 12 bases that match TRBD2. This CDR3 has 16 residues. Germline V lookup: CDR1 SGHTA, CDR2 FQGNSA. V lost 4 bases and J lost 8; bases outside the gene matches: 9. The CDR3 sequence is CASSSGLAGLFDEQFF. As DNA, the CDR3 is TGTGCCAGCAGCTCAGGACTAGCGGGATTGTTCGATGAGCAGTTCTTC.

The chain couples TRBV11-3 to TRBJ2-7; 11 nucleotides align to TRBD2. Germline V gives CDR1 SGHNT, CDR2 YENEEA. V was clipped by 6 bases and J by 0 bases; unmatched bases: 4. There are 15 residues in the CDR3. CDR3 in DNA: TGTGCCAGCAGTTTGGGACTAGCGGACTCCTACGAGCAGTACTTC. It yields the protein CASSLGLADSYEQYF.

CDR3 residues: CASSPVGVGAFF. CDR3 coding DNA: TGTGCCAGCAGCCCGGTGGGAGTGGGAGCTTTCTTT. J is TRBJ1-1 and V is TRBV7-9; D is unresolved. The germline V and J ends were trimmed by 5 bases and 10 bases, with 14 bases remaining between them. The CDR3 loop spans 12 amino acids. Germline-derived CDR1 and CDR2 are SEHNR and FQNEAQ (reference sequence).

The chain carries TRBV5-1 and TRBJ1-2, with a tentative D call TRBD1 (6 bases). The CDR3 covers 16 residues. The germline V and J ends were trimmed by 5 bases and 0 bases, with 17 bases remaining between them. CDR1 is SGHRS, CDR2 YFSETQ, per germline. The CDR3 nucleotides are TGCGCCAGCAGACTGAGCACACAGGGCCCTAACTATGGCTACACCTTC. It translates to CASRLSTQGPNYGYTF.

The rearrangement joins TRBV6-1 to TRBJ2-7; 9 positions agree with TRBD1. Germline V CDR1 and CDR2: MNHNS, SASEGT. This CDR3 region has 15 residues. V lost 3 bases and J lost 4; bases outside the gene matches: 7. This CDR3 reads CASSDRDREGYEQYF. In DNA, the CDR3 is TGTGCCAGCAGTGACCGGGACAGGGAGGGGTACGAGCAGTACTTC.